This is a list of T cell receptor beta chains from one sample in a study of long-term antiretroviral therapy in people with HIV. Produced via immunoSEQ multiplex PCR; TCRdb's table is partial and in-frame only. This sample yields about 33,000 clones, of which around 80% are seen a single time; around 7.4% belongs to the top ten. This specimen was unsorted PBMCs, taken 2 years after starting antiretroviral therapy. The origin of the receptors is a woman in her forties or fifties with HIV. The CDR3 runs from the conserved cysteine through the conserved F or W. D genes are given only for firm matches. Clone size is stated in some rows and not others, as once, few, many or a class when expanded.

abundance,j_gene,v_gene,d_gene,CDR3nt,CDR3aa
-,TRBJ1-4,TRBV4-1,TRBD1,TGCGCCAGCAGCCAAGGGACAGGGATCGAAAAACTGTTTTTT,CASSQGTGIEKLFF
-,TRBJ1-2,TRBV5-6,-,TGTGCCAGCAGCTTCATCCGGGAGGAGTTAATCTATGGCTACACCTTC,CASSFIREELIYGYTF
-,TRBJ1-5,TRBV19,TRBD1,TGTGCCAGTAGTGGAACCGGGACAGGGGCGAGCAATCAGCCCCAGCATTTT,CASSGTGTGASNQPQHF
-,TRBJ2-1,TRBV5-1,-,TGCGCCAGCAGCCCCGGTGGGCTAGGATACAATGAGCAGTTCTTC,CASSPGGLGYNEQFF
-,TRBJ2-2,TRBV7-2,TRBD2,TGTGCCAGCAGCCGAGAACTGCGGACTAGCGGGGAGACCGGGGAGCTGTTTTTT,CASSRELRTSGETGELFF
-,TRBJ1-1,TRBV27,-,TGTGCCAGCAGTTTTAGCGGACAGCCTTTGACGAACACTGAAGCTTTCTTT,CASSFSGQPLTNTEAFF
-,TRBJ1-6,TRBV5-1,TRBD1,TGCGCCAGCAGCTTGGAAGGGGGCCGAGTGGGGAATTCACCCCTCCACTTT,CASSLEGGRVGNSPLHF
-,TRBJ2-2,TRBV11-2,TRBD1,TGTGCCAGCAGCTTGACAGGGGTCGACACCGGGGAGCTGTTTTTT,CASSLTGVDTGELFF
few,TRBJ1-2,TRBV2,-,TGTGCCAGCAGTCCCACAGGGAACTATGGCTACACCTTC,CASSPTGNYGYTF
few,TRBJ2-7,TRBV18,TRBD2,TGTGCCAGCTCACCCCTCGGGGTAGCGGGGGGTAGCTCCTACGAGCAGTACTTC,CASSPLGVAGGSSYEQYF
-,TRBJ2-5,TRBV30,TRBD2,TGTGCCTGGAGTCCGGGTAGCGGGGGGACGGAGACCCAGTACTTC,CAWSPGSGGTETQYF
few,TRBJ2-7,TRBV18,-,TGTGCCAGCTCACCACCGCGGGGTACCTACGAGCAGTACTTC,CASSPPRGTYEQYF
-,TRBJ2-1,TRBV2,-,TGTGCCAGCAGTACAGGTGTCTCCTACAATGAGCAGTTCTTC,CASSTGVSYNEQFF
-,TRBJ2-7,TRBV2,-,TGTGCCAGCAGTGGCCCAAATGAGAGGGTGCCGTACTTC,CASSGPNERVPYF
-,TRBJ2-7,TRBV11-1,-,TGTGCCAGCAGCTCTCTCTCCTACGAGCAGTACTTC,CASSSLSYEQYF
-,TRBJ2-1,TRBV2,TRBD1,TGTGCCAGAAGGGGACAGGGAACTACGGATGAGCAGTTCTTC,CARRGQGTTDEQFF
-,TRBJ1-1,TRBV5-1,-,TGCGCCAGCAGCTTGGCCCAGGGCAACACTGAAGCTTTCTTT,CASSLAQGNTEAFF
-,TRBJ2-2,TRBV6-5,-,TGTGCCAGCAGTTACTCCAGGACGGTGAACACCGGGGAGCTGTTTTTT,CASSYSRTVNTGELFF
-,TRBJ1-2,TRBV5-4,-,TGTGCCAGCAGCTTGGTAGGGAAAGACTATGGCTACACCTTC,CASSLVGKDYGYTF
-,TRBJ2-2,TRBV7-8,-,TGTGCCAGCAGCTTAGTTGCGAGGGACACCGGGGAGCTGTTTTTT,CASSLVARDTGELFF
-,TRBJ2-1,TRBV7-9,TRBD1,TGTGCCAGCAGCTTCCCCCCAGGGGGGACAGGGGGCAATGAGCAGTTCTTC,CASSFPPGGTGGNEQFF
once,TRBJ1-1,TRBV27,TRBD1,TGTGCCAGCAGTAAGACAGGGTTAATCGCTGAAGCTTTCTTT,CASSKTGLIAEAFF
once,TRBJ1-1,TRBV11-2,-,TGTGCCAGCAGCTTCGGGAGCGGCACTGAAGCTTTCTTT,CASSFGSGTEAFF
-,TRBJ1-3,TRBV5-1,-,TGCGCCAGCAGCTTGGTTGGAAACACCATATATTTT,CASSLVGNTIYF
once,TRBJ2-5,TRBV7-2,TRBD2,TGTGCCAGCAGCTCGGGACTAGCGACTGAGACCCAGTACTTC,CASSSGLATETQYF
-,TRBJ1-6,TRBV28,TRBD1,TGTGCCAGCGGGACAGGGCGTTCACCCCTCCACTTT,CASGTGRSPLHF
few,TRBJ2-1,TRBV18,TRBD2,TGTGCCAGCTCACCGACAGACCCCGGACTAGCGGGGGGGCTATATGGTGAGCAGTTCTTC,CASSPTDPGLAGGLYGEQFF
-,TRBJ1-1,TRBV10-2,-,TGCGCCAGCAGCGAAGTCCTGAATGAAGCTTTCTTT,CASSEVLNEAFF
-,TRBJ2-6,TRBV7-6,-,TGTGCCAGCAGCTTAGAGCCAGGCTCTGGGGCCAACGTCCTGACTTTC,CASSLEPGSGANVLTF
once,TRBJ2-2,TRBV30,-,TGTGCCTGGAGCAACATCGGGGCAGGGTCCGGGGAGCTGTTTTTT,CAWSNIGAGSGELFF
-,TRBJ1-4,TRBV2,TRBD1,TGTGCCAGCAGAATAATAGGGGGCGTTAATGAAAAACTGTTTTTT,CASRIIGGVNEKLFF
-,TRBJ2-1,TRBV7-9,TRBD2,TGTGCCAGCAGAGAGACTAGCGGGGGAGCGAATGAGCAGTTCTTC,CASRETSGGANEQFF
once,TRBJ1-2,TRBV29-1,-,TGCAGCGTTGAACGGTCAGTGGCAGATGGCTACACCTTC,CSVERSVADGYTF
-,TRBJ2-3,TRBV5-8,TRBD2,TGTGCCAGCAGAATTGGACTAGCGGGGAGCAGCACAGATACGCAGTATTTT,CASRIGLAGSSTDTQYF
-,TRBJ2-2,TRBV9,TRBD2,TGTGCCAGCAGCCGCGCCGGGGGGGCTAACGGGGAGCTGTTTTTT,CASSRAGGANGELFF
-,TRBJ2-3,TRBV21-1,-,TGTGCCAGCACCTGTAGGGGGCCGGGCACAGATACGCAGTATTTT,CASTCRGPGTDTQYF
-,TRBJ2-7,TRBV19,TRBD1,TGTGCCAGTAGTTTAACAGGGGCCTACGAGCAGTACTTC,CASSLTGAYEQYF
-,TRBJ2-1,TRBV25-1,-,TGTGCCAGCAGTGATCCAGCCTTGAGCTCCTACAATGAGCAGTTCTTC,CASSDPALSSYNEQFF
-,TRBJ1-2,TRBV5-1,-,TGCGCCAGCAGCTTAGCGGTGAACTATGGCTACACCTTC,CASSLAVNYGYTF
-,TRBJ1-2,TRBV6-5,-,TGTGCCAGCAGGCAGGGACCTAACTATGGCTACACCTTC,CASRQGPNYGYTF